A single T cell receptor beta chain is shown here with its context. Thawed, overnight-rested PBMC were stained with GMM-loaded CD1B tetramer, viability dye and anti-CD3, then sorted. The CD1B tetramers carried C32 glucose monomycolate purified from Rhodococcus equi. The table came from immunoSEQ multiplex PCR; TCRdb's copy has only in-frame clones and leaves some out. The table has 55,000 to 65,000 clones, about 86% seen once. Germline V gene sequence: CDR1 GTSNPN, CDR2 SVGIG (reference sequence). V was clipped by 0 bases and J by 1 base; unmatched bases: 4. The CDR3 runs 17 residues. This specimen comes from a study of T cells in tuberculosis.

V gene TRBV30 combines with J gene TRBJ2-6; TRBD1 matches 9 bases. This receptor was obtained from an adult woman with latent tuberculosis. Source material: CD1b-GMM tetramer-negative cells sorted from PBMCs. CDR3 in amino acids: CAWSVDRGGSGANVLTF. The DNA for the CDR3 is TGTGCCTGGAGTGTGGACAGGGGAGGATCTGGGGCCAACGTCCTGACTTTC.